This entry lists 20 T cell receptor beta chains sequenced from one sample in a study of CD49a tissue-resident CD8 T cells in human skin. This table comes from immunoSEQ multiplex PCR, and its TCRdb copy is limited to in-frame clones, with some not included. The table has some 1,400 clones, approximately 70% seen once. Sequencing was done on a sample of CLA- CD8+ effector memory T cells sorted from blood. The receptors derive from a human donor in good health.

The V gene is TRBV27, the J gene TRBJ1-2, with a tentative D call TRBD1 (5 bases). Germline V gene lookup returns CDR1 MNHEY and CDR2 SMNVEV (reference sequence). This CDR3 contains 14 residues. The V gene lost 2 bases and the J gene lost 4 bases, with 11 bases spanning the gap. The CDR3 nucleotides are TGTGCCAGCAGTTTAACGGGGGGAGGCTATGGCTACACCTTC. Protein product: CASSLTGGGYGYTF.

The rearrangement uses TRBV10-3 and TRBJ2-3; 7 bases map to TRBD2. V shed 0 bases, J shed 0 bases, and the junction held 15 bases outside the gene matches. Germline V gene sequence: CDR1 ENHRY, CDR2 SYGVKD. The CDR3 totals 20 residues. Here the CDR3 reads CAISESERDYRRISTDTQYF. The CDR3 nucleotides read TGTGCCATCAGTGAGTCTGAACGGGACTACCGGCGAATTAGCACAGATACGCAGTATTTT.

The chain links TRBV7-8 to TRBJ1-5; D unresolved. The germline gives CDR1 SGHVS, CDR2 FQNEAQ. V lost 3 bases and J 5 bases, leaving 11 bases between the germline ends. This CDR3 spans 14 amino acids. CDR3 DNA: TGTGCCAGCAGCTTCTTCCTAGCTCATCAGCCCCAGCATTTT. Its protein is CASSFFLAHQPQHF.

CDR3 sequence reads: CASSQDPGLQETQYF. CDR3 in DNA: TGCGCCAGCAGCCAAGATCCAGGCCTGCAAGAGACCCAGTACTTC. The chain links TRBV4-3 to TRBJ2-5; D is ambiguous. Trimming removed 0 bases from V and 2 bases from J, with 10 bases in between. The germline gives CDR1 LGHNA, CDR2 YSLEER. The CDR3 loop spans 15 amino acids.

The CDR3 loop reads CASSVGGQGMNGYTF. DNA of the CDR3: TGTGCCAGCAGCGTAGGGGGACAGGGGATGAATGGCTACACCTTC. The chain combines TRBV9 with TRBJ1-2, with 10 positions matching TRBD1. CDR3 length: 15 residues. Trimming cost V 0 bases and J 6 bases; bases outside gene matches: 5. Germline V CDR1 and CDR2: SGDLS, YYNGEE.

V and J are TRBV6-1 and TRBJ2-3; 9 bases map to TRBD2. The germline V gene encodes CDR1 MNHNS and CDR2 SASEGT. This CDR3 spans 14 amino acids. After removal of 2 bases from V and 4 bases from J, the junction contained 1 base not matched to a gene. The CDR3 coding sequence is TGTGCCAGCAGTGAACTAGCGGGACCAGATACGCAGTATTTT. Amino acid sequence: CASSELAGPDTQYF.

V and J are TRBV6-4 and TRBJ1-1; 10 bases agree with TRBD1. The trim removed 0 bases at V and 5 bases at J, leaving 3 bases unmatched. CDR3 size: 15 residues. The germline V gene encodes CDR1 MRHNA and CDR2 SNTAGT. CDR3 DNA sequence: TGTGCCAGCAGTGACTCGGGGACAGGGGTTACTGAAGCTTTCTTT. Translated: CASSDSGTGVTEAFF.

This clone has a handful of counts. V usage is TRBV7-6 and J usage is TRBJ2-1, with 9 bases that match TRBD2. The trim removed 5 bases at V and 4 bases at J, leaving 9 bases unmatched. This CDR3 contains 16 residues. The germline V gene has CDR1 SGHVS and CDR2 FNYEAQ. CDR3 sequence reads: CASSKSGTSYYNEQFF. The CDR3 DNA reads TGTGCCAGCAGCAAATCCGGGACTAGCTATTACAATGAGCAGTTCTTC.

CDR3 coding DNA: TGTGCCAGCAGCACTCCTTCTACGGGGGTCTATGGCTACACCTTC. This gives the protein CASSTPSTGVYGYTF. The chain is built from TRBV9 and TRBJ1-2, with D perhaps matching TRBD1 (5 bases). V gave up 4 bases and J gave up 4 bases, with 17 bases separating them. Germline loops: CDR1 SGDLS, CDR2 YYNGEE. This CDR3 has 15 amino acids.

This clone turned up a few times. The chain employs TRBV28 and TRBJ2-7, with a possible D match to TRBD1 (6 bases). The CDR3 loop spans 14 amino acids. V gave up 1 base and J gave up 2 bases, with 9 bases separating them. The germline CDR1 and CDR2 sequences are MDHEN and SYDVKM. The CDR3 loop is CASSLSWDTYEQYF. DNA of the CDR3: TGTGCCAGCAGTTTATCTTGGGACACCTACGAGCAGTACTTC.

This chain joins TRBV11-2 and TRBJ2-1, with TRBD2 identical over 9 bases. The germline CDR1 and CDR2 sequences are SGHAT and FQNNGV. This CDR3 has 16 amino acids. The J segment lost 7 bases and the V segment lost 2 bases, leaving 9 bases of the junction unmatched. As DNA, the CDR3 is TGTGCCAGCAGCTTACTCTTTGCGGGGGGGCCGAATGAGCAGTTCTTC. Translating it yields CASSLLFAGGPNEQFF.

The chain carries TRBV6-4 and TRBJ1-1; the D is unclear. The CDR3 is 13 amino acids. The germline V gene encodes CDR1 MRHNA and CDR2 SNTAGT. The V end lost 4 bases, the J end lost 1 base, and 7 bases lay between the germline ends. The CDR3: CASSARENTEAFF. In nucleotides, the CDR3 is TGTGCCAGCAGTGCCCGGGAGAACACTGAAGCTTTCTTT.

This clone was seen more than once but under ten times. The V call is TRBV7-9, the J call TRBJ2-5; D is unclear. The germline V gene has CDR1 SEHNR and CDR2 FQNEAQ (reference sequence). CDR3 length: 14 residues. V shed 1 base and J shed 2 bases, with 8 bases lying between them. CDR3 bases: TGTGCCAGCAGCTTAGAGACTCCTCAAGAGACCCAGTACTTC. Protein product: CASSLETPQETQYF.

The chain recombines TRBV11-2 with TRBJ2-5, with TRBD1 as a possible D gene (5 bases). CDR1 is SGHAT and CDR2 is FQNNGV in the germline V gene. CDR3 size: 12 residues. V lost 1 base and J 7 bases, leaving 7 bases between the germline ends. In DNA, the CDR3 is TGTGCCAGCAGCTTAGGAAGGGGGACCCAGTACTTC. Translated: CASSLGRGTQYF. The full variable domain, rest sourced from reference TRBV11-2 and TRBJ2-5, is EAGVAQSPRYKIIEKRQSVAFWCNPISGHATLYWYQQILGQGPKLLIQFQNNGVVDDSQLPKDRFSAERLKGVDSTLKIQPAKLEDSAVYLCASSLGRGTQYFGPGTRLLVL.

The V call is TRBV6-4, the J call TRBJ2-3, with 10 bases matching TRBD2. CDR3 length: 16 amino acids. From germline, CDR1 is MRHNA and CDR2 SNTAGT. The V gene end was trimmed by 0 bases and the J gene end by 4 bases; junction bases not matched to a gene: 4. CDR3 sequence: CASSDSSSGGPDTQYF. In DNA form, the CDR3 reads TGTGCCAGCAGTGACTCGTCTAGCGGGGGTCCAGATACGCAGTATTTT.

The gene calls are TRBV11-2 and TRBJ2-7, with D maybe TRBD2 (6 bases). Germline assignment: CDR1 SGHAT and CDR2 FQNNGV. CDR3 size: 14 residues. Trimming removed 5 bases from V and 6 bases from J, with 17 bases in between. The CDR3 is CASSSTDLASEQYF. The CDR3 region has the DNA TGTGCCAGCAGCAGTACAGACCTAGCGAGCGAGCAGTACTTC. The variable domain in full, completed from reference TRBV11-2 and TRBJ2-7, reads EAGVAQSPRYKIIEKRQSVAFWCNPISGHATLYWYQQILGQGPKLLIQFQNNGVVDDSQLPKDRFSAERLKGVDSTLKIQPAKLEDSAVYLCASSSTDLASEQYFGPGTRLTVT.

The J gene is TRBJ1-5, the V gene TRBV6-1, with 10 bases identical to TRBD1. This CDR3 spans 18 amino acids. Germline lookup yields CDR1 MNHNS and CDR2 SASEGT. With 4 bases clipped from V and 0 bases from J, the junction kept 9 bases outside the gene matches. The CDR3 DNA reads TGTGCCAGCAGTGGCCGGGACAGGGGAAAGGATAGCAATCAGCCCCAGCATTTT. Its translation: CASSGRDRGKDSNQPQHF.

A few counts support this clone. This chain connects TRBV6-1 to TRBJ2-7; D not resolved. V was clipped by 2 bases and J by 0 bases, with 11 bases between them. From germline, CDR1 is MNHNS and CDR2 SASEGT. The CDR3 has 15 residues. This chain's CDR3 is CASSEHQELSYEQYF. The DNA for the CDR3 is TGTGCCAGCAGTGAACATCAGGAACTCTCCTACGAGCAGTACTTC.

CDR3 protein: CASSLQTTANYGYTF. CDR3 in DNA: TGCGCCAGCAGCCTTCAGACCACAGCTAACTATGGCTACACCTTC. This sequence joins TRBV4-1 and TRBJ1-2, with D uncertain. Germline V gene sequence: CDR1 MGHRA, CDR2 YSYEKL. V was pared by 4 bases and J by 0 bases, with 12 bases between. The CDR3 extends over 15 amino acids.

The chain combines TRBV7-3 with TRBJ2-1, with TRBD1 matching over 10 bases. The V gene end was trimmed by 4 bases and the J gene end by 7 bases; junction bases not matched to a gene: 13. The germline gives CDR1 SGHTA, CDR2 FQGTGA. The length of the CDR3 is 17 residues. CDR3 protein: CASSSETGGVGFNEQFF. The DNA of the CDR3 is TGTGCCAGCAGCTCCGAGACAGGGGGCGTAGGTTTTAATGAGCAGTTCTTC.